The 25 T cell receptor beta chains given below trace back to one sample, sequenced in a study of cytomegalovirus exposure and HLA in healthy donors. It was with 60 Vbeta and 13 Jbeta primers that the PCR ran. Here immunoSEQ multiplex PCR was the method, and the copy in TCRdb shows in-frame clones only, minus some. Among about 120,000 clones, approximately 80% were seen once, and the ten largest hold approximately 11%. Sequencing was performed on PBMCs. Receptors were obtained from a man in his forties in good health and CMV-seropositive.

The chain couples TRBV30 to TRBJ1-6; TRBD1 agrees at 8 bases. This CDR3 contains 15 residues. Germline V gene lookup returns CDR1 GTSNPN and CDR2 SVGIG (reference sequence). The V segment lost 1 base and the J segment 10 bases; nucleotides outside the gene matches: 9. The CDR3 spells CAWSAAGTGKSPLHF. CDR3 DNA: TGTGCCTGGAGTGCAGCCGGGACAGGAAAATCACCCCTCCACTTT.

V and J are TRBV2 and TRBJ1-2, with no clear D. Germline V gene lookup returns CDR1 SNHLY and CDR2 FYNNEI. The CDR3 spans 13 residues. V was trimmed by 2 bases and J by 1 base, leaving 5 bases between them. The CDR3 loop reads CASSEPVNYGYTF. CDR3 nucleotide sequence: TGTGCCAGCAGTGAACCCGTTAACTATGGCTACACCTTC.

The chain employs TRBV9 and TRBJ1-4, with D maybe TRBD1 (5 bases). V was trimmed by 1 base and J by 3 bases, leaving 16 bases between them. Germline values: CDR1 SGDLS, CDR2 YYNGEE. The CDR3 loop spans 17 amino acids. The CDR3 reads CASSVSPGSGSNEKLFF. The CDR3 DNA follows: TGTGCCAGCAGCGTATCTCCCGGGTCAGGGTCTAATGAAAAACTGTTTTTT.

This clone was detected only a few times. The chain has TRBV19 and TRBJ1-5, with 11 bases identical to TRBD1. CDR3 length equals 16 residues. Germline V gene lookup returns CDR1 LNHDA and CDR2 SQIVND (reference sequence). J lost 3 bases, V lost 7 bases, and 8 bases had no gene match. The CDR3 DNA reads TGTGCCAGTACTACCAGGACAGGGGGCTACAATCAGCCCCAGCATTTT. Its protein is CASTTRTGGYNQPQHF.

The rearrangement uses TRBV2 and TRBJ2-7; D is ambiguous. Trimming took off 5 bases at V and 3 bases at J, with 5 bases between the two ends. CDR1 and CDR2 (germline): SNHLY, FYNNEI. The CDR3 totals 11 residues. CDR3 loop: CASSLNYEQYF. The CDR3 nucleotides read TGTGCCAGCAGTTTAAACTACGAGCAGTACTTC.

This clone was found a few times. The chain is built from TRBV10-3 and TRBJ1-1; no clear D. V dropped 1 base and J dropped 1 base, with 10 bases sitting between them. From germline, CDR1 is ENHRY and CDR2 SYGVKD. The CDR3 has 15 amino acids. The CDR3 DNA reads as TGTGCCATCAGTGAGTTAGGTCTAGAGAACACTGAAGCTTTCTTT. This sequence encodes CAISELGLENTEAFF.

This CDR3 reads CASSLNHRDATNEKLFF. The CDR3 DNA is TGTGCCAGCAGCTTAAATCACAGGGATGCAACTAATGAAAAACTGTTTTTT. V and J are TRBV7-9 and TRBJ1-4; D might be TRBD1 (6 bases). The germline CDR1 and CDR2 sequences are SEHNR and FQNEAQ (reference sequence). This CDR3 spans 17 amino acids. Trimming cost V 2 bases and J 0 bases, with 13 bases left between them.

V usage is TRBV28 and J usage is TRBJ2-1; perhaps TRBD1 as D (5 bases). CDR1 is MDHEN and CDR2 is SYDVKM in the germline V gene. The CDR3 spans 12 residues. The germline V and J ends were trimmed by 6 bases and 10 bases, with 13 bases remaining between them. The CDR3 region is CASRSDSREQFF. CDR3 nucleotides: TGTGCCAGCAGGTCCGACAGTCGGGAGCAGTTCTTC. The complete variable domain, with remaining parts taken from reference TRBV28 and TRBJ2-1, reads DVKVTQSSRYLVKRTGEKVFLECVQDMDHENMFWYRQDPGLGLRLIYFSYDVKMKEKGDIPEGYSVSREKKERFSLILESASTNQTSMYLCASRSDSREQFFGPGTRLTVL.

The V and J genes are TRBV5-1 and TRBJ2-3; maybe TRBD2 (7 bases). Germline assignment: CDR1 SGHRS and CDR2 YFSETQ. This CDR3 region has 14 residues. V gave up 4 bases and J gave up 0 bases, with 9 bases separating them. The CDR3 region is CASSRGGSTDTQYF. The CDR3 nucleotides are TGCGCCAGCAGCAGGGGGGGAAGCACAGATACGCAGTATTTT.

This clone was seen a single time. This chain links TRBV19 with TRBJ2-1; the match to TRBD1 covers 8 bases. The V gene's germline CDR1 is LNHDA and CDR2 SQIVND (reference sequence). V was clipped by 9 bases and J by 6 bases; unmatched bases: 10. This CDR3 contains 14 residues. The chain's CDR3 is CASEAGTGVNEQFF. The DNA of the CDR3 is TGTGCCAGCGAAGCCGGGACAGGTGTCAATGAGCAGTTCTTC.

This clone has more than one count but fewer than ten. The chain employs TRBV2 and TRBJ2-3, with 10 nucleotides matching TRBD1. The CDR3 loop spans 16 amino acids. CDR1 is SNHLY, CDR2 FYNNEI, per germline. V lost 7 bases to trimming and J lost 1 base; unmatched junction nucleotides: 8. This CDR3 reads CASIRRQGARTDTQYF. The CDR3 bases are TGTGCCAGCATCAGACGACAGGGGGCACGCACAGATACGCAGTATTTT.

Worth noting for this clone: The junction departs from the called germline gene at one end, perhaps through a read error. The V and J genes are TRBV5-1 and TRBJ1-2, with 9 nucleotides matching TRBD1. Germline loops: CDR1 SGHRS, CDR2 YFSETQ. This CDR3 is built from 14 residues. DNA of the CDR3: TGCGCCAGCAGCTATGGACAGGGGATCTATGGCTACGCCTTC. Translated, it gives CASSYGQGIYGYAF.

The chain uses TRBV16 and TRBJ1-5, with a possible D match to TRBD1 (6 bases). Per the germline V gene, CDR1 is KGHSY and CDR2 is FQNENV. The CDR3 contains 18 residues. Deletions cut 2 bases from V and 1 base from J, with 18 bases between. The CDR3 DNA reads as TGTGCCAGCAGCCAAATAGGTCGACAGGCGAGAAGCAATCAGCCCCAGCATTTT. Protein: CASSQIGRQARSNQPQHF.

The chain's CDR3 is CASSFAVGGYTF. The CDR3 DNA reads as TGTGCCAGCAGCTTCGCAGTCGGGGGCTACACCTTC. This chain joins TRBV5-6 and TRBJ1-2; no reliable D call. V lost 2 bases and J lost 8, with 10 bases in between. CDR1 is SGHDT, CDR2 YYEEEE, per germline. CDR3 length: 12 residues.

V gene TRBV7-2 combines with J gene TRBJ2-3, with TRBD1 matching 8 bases. With V trimmed by 0 bases and J by 3 bases, 5 bases remained unmatched. The CDR3 runs to 16 residues. Germline CDR1 is SGHTA and CDR2 is FQGNSA. The CDR3 DNA reads as TGTGCCAGCAGCTTAGCGGGCACAGGGGGGACAGATACGCAGTATTTT. Protein: CASSLAGTGGTDTQYF.

CDR3 sequence: CASTQGGGTGLYEQYF. CDR3 nucleotides: TGTGCCAGCACACAGGGAGGGGGGACAGGACTCTACGAGCAGTACTTC. The chain employs TRBV28 and TRBJ2-7; the D gene is possibly TRBD1 (8 bases). The CDR3 covers 16 residues. Germline V lookup: CDR1 MDHEN, CDR2 SYDVKM. Trimming pared 7 bases from V and 3 bases from J, leaving 22 bases between.

This clone turned up a few times. This chain connects TRBV15 to TRBJ1-1; D might be TRBD1 (6 bases). This CDR3 is 16 amino acids long. Germline CDR1 and CDR2: LNHNV and YYDKDF (reference sequence). The germline V and J ends were trimmed by 0 bases and 1 base, with 12 bases remaining between them. The CDR3 DNA reads as TGTGCCACCAGCAGAGACCAGGGGAGGGGGAACACTGAAGCTTTCTTT. It specifies CATSRDQGRGNTEAFF.

This clone was picked up a small number of times. This sequence joins TRBV2 and TRBJ1-5; 9 nucleotides line up with TRBD1. The CDR3 has 14 amino acids. Germline values: CDR1 SNHLY, CDR2 FYNNEI. V shed 6 bases, J shed 4 bases, and the junction held 4 bases outside the gene matches. The chain's CDR3 is CASSAGQGNQPQHF. CDR3 nucleotides: TGTGCCAGCAGCGCGGGACAGGGAAATCAGCCCCAGCATTTT.

The chain couples TRBV4-2 to TRBJ2-1; D remains ambiguous. The CDR3 sequence is 16 residues long. The germline V gene encodes CDR1 LGHNA and CDR2 YNFKEQ. The germline V and J ends were trimmed by 0 bases and 2 bases, with 11 bases remaining between them. CDR3 coding DNA: TGTGCCAGCAGCCAAGAAGAGAGTCTGGCCTACAATGAGCAGTTCTTC. It is translated as CASSQEESLAYNEQFF.

Written as DNA, the CDR3 is TGTGCCACCAGCGGGGCAGGGGGGGAGACCCAGTACTTC. It codes for CATSGAGGETQYF. The chain joins TRBV15 to TRBJ2-5, with a tentative D call TRBD1 (7 bases). Germline assignment: CDR1 LNHNV and CDR2 YYDKDF (reference sequence). CDR3 size: 13 residues. V was pared by 5 bases and J by 5 bases, with 12 bases between.

J is TRBJ2-2 and V is TRBV5-1; 7 nucleotides align to TRBD1. Looked up from germline, CDR1 is SGHRS and CDR2 is YFSETQ. The trim removed 4 bases at V and 4 bases at J, leaving 4 bases unmatched. There are 14 residues in the CDR3. CDR3 DNA sequence: TGCGCCAGCAGCCCGGCAGGGGGCACCGGGGAGCTGTTTTTT. Amino acid sequence: CASSPAGGTGELFF.

The chain links TRBV7-8 to TRBJ2-1; 9 nucleotides agree with TRBD2. J was trimmed by 9 bases and V by 5 bases; bases with no gene match: 11. This CDR3 contains 15 residues. Germline values: CDR1 SGHVS, CDR2 FQNEAQ. CDR3 in amino acids: CASSPRLAGWIEQFF. The DNA for the CDR3 is TGTGCCAGCAGCCCGCGGCTAGCGGGGTGGATTGAGCAGTTCTTC.

V and J are TRBV2 and TRBJ1-1; no clear D gene. The length of the CDR3 is 11 residues. The ends were cut back, 5 bases at V and 9 bases at J, with 10 bases in the middle. Germline CDR1 SNHLY, CDR2 FYNNEI. This chain's CDR3 is CASSPGSQAFF. The DNA for the CDR3 is TGTGCCAGCAGTCCAGGTTCCCAAGCTTTCTTT.

For this clone: The junction shows a germline mismatch at one end, possibly a read error. The chain has TRBV5-4 and TRBJ2-6; D possibly corresponds to TRBD1 (5 bases). The CDR3 runs to 16 residues. Germline CDR1 and CDR2: SGHNT and YYREEE (reference sequence). The CDR3 DNA sequence: TGTGCCAGCAGCTTAGGGGTATTTACTGGGGCCAACGGCCTGACTTTC. Its protein is CASSLGVFTGANGLTF. Looking up the rest from reference TRBV5-4 and TRBJ2-6 gives the full variable domain: ETGVTQSPTHLIKTRGQQVTLRCSSQSGHNTVSWYQQALGQGPQFIFQYYREEENGRGNFPPRFSGLQFPNYSSELNVNALELDDSALYLCASSLGVFTGANGLTFGAGSRLTVL.

This chain uses TRBV28 with TRBJ2-7, with 13 nucleotides matching TRBD2. Germline V gives CDR1 MDHEN, CDR2 SYDVKM. V trimming: 5 bases; J trimming: 8 bases; junction bases outside the gene matches: 9. CDR3 length equals 15 residues. CDR3 bases: TGTGCCAGCAGTGCTCCGACTAGCGGGGGGTATCAGCAGTACTTC. Protein: CASSAPTSGGYQQYF.